This entry is about one TCR beta chain. Its specificity is not known. The junction differs from germline at one of its ends, possibly a read error. Terminally differentiated effector memory CD45RA+ cells were left out of the naive CD8 fraction, which was CD45RO-negative and positively selected for CCR7. None of the donors, who were healthy HIV-negative adults, had recently had acute infections or vaccinations. Deep level was the assay's run setting. The table came from immunoSEQ multiplex PCR; TCRdb's copy has only in-frame clones and leaves some out. The sample contains about 1,900,000 clones, just under 95% of which appear only once. This entry is derived from a study of shared clonotypes between healthy human individuals. Findings of the study overall: Non-shared clonotypes had lower generation probabilities than clonotypes shared by all four sorted-subset donors.

This receptor was taken from a man between 18 and 29 years old in good health. The material sequenced was naive CD8+ T cells sorted from blood.

The CDR3 region is CASSFGTGGIYEQYF. The CDR3 DNA is TGTGCTAGCAGCTTTGGGACAGGGGGAATATACGAGCAGTACTTC. The chain carries TRBV7-7 and TRBJ2-7; 11 bases are a match to TRBD1. This CDR3 comprises 15 residues. Germline V CDR1 and CDR2: SSHAT, FNYEAQ (reference sequence).